This is a list of T cell receptor beta chains from one sample in a study of shared clonotypes between healthy human individuals. Clones were sequenced by immunoSEQ multiplex PCR, and TCRdb holds only the in-frame ones, with some missing. This sample has roughly 2.4 million clones; under 97% occur once, and the top ten carry 0.1% to 0.15%. What was sequenced was naive CD4+ T cells sorted from blood. The receptor set was obtained from a man aged 18 to 30 in good health. CDR3s include the opening cysteine and the closing phenylalanine or tryptophan. A D gene is named only where the DNA matches it firmly. The size of a clone is reported for some rows only, either as once, few or many, or as a class for expanded clones.

TRBV6-5	TRBJ2-3	.	.	TGTGCCAGCAGGGTTCAGGGTAGGGATACGCAGTATTTT	CASRVQGRDTQYF
TRBV2	TRBJ2-6	TRBD1	.	TGTGCCAGCAGCCAGGGGGCGCGAACTTCTGGGGCCAACGTCCTGACTTTC	CASSQGARTSGANVLTF
TRBV7-9	TRBJ1-1	TRBD1	.	TGTGCCAGCAGTTCGACAGGGTTT	CASSSTGF
TRBV7-9	TRBJ1-1	.	.	TGTGCCAGCAGCCCAGAGACTCACTCTTTCTTT	CASSPETHSFF
TRBV18	TRBJ2-1	.	.	TGTGCCAGCTCACCACGGGGGGCTCTGGACAATGAGCAGTTCTTC	CASSPRGALDNEQFF
TRBV6-1	TRBJ1-5	.	.	TGTGCCAGCAGTGAAGTTGAAGGGATCTGGCAGGGTGTTCAGCCCCAGCATTTT	CASSEVEGIWQGVQPQHF
TRBV5-4	TRBJ2-2	.	.	TGTGCCAACAGCCTGGGGGGACCGAACACCGGGGAGCTGTTTTTT	CANSLGGPNTGELFF
TRBV6-1	TRBJ2-3	.	.	TGTGCCAGCAGTGAATGGATCCCAGATACGCAGTATTTT	CASSEWIPDTQYF
TRBV14	TRBJ2-1	TRBD2	.	TGTGCCAGCAGCCGAGGGACTAGCGGGAGGGAGCAGTTCTTC	CASSRGTSGREQFF
TRBV10-3	TRBJ2-3	TRBD2	.	TGTGCCATCGCTCCTACGGGGGGGCTGTTAGATACGCAGTATTTT	CAIAPTGGLLDTQYF
TRBV2	TRBJ2-1	TRBD1	.	TGTGCCAGCAGGCCGGACAGGTACAATGAGCAGTTCTTC	CASRPDRYNEQFF
TRBV19	TRBJ1-1	.	.	TGTGCCAGTAGTAGGTGGGGCAGGACTGAAGCTTTCTTT	CASSRWGRTEAFF
TRBV27	TRBJ1-2	.	.	TGTGCCAGCAGCATCGCGGGGGCTGGCTATGGCTACACCTTC	CASSIAGAGYGYTF
TRBV28	TRBJ1-3	TRBD1	.	TGTGCCAGCACCCAGGGGGCGATTCCCTCTGGAAACACCATATATTTT	CASTQGAIPSGNTIYF
TRBV7-8	TRBJ1-1	.	.	TGTGCCAGCAGCTTTGGTCAGGGATCAATGGAAGCTTTCTTT	CASSFGQGSMEAFF
TRBV6-6	TRBJ2-7	TRBD1	.	TGTGCCAGCAGTTACCAGGGGGCGGTTGAGCAGTACTTC	CASSYQGAVEQYF
TRBV7-9	TRBJ1-1	.	.	TGTGCCAGCAGCCCGCAAGGGGCATACACTGAAGCTTTCTTT	CASSPQGAYTEAFF
TRBV5-1	TRBJ2-5	.	once	TGCGCCAGCAGCTCAGAGGGACGCCCGTCAGAGACCCAGTACTTC	CASSSEGRPSETQYF
TRBV27	TRBJ1-5	TRBD1	.	TGTGCCAGCAGGACAGGGGGTCAGCCCCAGCATTTT	CASRTGGQPQHF
TRBV19	TRBJ2-4	.	.	TGTGCCAGTGAGGGGGTTCGGAGAAACATTCAGTACTTC	CASEGVRRNIQYF
TRBV19	TRBJ2-5	TRBD1	.	TGTGCCAGTAGTAGTGGACAGGGCTTTAGGGAGACCCAGTACTTC	CASSSGQGFRETQYF
TRBV10-2	TRBJ1-1	TRBD1	.	TGCGCCAGCAGGGGACAGGGGTACTATACGGACACTGAAGCTTTCTTT	CASRGQGYYTDTEAFF
TRBV18	TRBJ1-3	.	.	TGTGCCAGCTCACCACGGGACACCCTCTCTGGAAACACCATATATTTT	CASSPRDTLSGNTIYF